These 27 T cell receptor beta chains came from one sample sequenced in a study of blood T cell repertoires in COVID-19. Assay: immunoSEQ multiplex PCR; the TCRdb copy retains only in-frame clones and omits some. The sample gives over 80,000 clones, roughly 88% of which show up once; around 3% is in the top ten. The sequencing input was peripheral blood. Receptor source: an elderly woman with acute or convalescent COVID-19.

The chain couples TRBV19 to TRBJ1-2; tentatively, D is TRBD1 (5 bases). The CDR3 runs to 13 residues. Germline V gene lookup returns CDR1 LNHDA and CDR2 SQIVND (reference sequence). The V and J ends lost 10 bases and 2 bases respectively, with 14 bases between them. The CDR3 DNA reads TGTGCCACAAGAGGACAAGTAAACTATGGCTACACCTTC. Its protein product is CATRGQVNYGYTF. Variable domain in full (rest from reference TRBV19 and TRBJ1-2): DGGITQSPKYLFRKEGQNVTLSCEQNLNHDAMYWYRQDPGQGLRLIYYSQIVNDFQKGDIAEGYSVSREKKESFPLTVTSAQKNPTAFYLCATRGQVNYGYTFGSGTRLTVV.

The rearrangement joins TRBV29-1 to TRBJ1-2, with D possibly matching TRBD1 (5 bases). The CDR3 is 14 amino acids. Germline V gene sequence: CDR1 SQVTM, CDR2 ANQGSEA. Trimming cost V 3 bases and J 0 bases, with 11 bases left between them. The CDR3 loop reads CSVDRVTSNYGYTF. The CDR3 DNA reads as TGCAGCGTTGACAGGGTAACATCTAACTATGGCTACACCTTC.

The V gene is TRBV6-1, the J gene TRBJ1-1; D not certain. Trimming left V 2 bases short and J 1 base short, with 5 bases between. CDR1 MNHNS and CDR2 SASEGT come from the germline V gene. The length of the CDR3 is 13 residues. The CDR3 spells CASSESWNTEAFF. CDR3 sequence (DNA): TGTGCCAGCAGTGAATCCTGGAACACTGAAGCTTTCTTT.

J is TRBJ2-2 and V is TRBV5-1; D perhaps matches TRBD1 (5 bases). This CDR3 is 13 amino acids long. CDR1 is SGHRS, CDR2 YFSETQ, per germline. The V gene lost 5 bases and the J gene lost 4 bases, with 9 bases spanning the gap. CDR3 coding DNA: TGCGCCAGCAGGGGGCTGATCACCGGGGAGCTGTTTTTT. Its translation: CASRGLITGELFF.

The chain couples TRBV24-1 to TRBJ2-3; D is possibly TRBD2 (6 bases). The V end was cut by 0 bases, the J end by 5 bases, with 14 bases between. Germline V gene sequence: CDR1 KGHDR, CDR2 SFDVKD. This CDR3 contains 16 residues. CDR3 nucleotide sequence: TGTGCCACCAGTGATTTGCAGAGCGGGCCGGGAGATACGCAGTATTTT. This translates into CATSDLQSGPGDTQYF.

The CDR3 sequence is CASTLFSGGTEAFF. The DNA of the CDR3 is TGTGCCAGCACCTTATTCTCAGGGGGCACTGAAGCTTTCTTT. The chain combines TRBV28 with TRBJ1-1, with 7 bases lining up with TRBD1. V shed 7 bases, J shed 4 bases, and the junction held 9 bases outside the gene matches. In germline, CDR1 is MDHEN, CDR2 SYDVKM. The CDR3 is 14 amino acids. The full variable domain, its missing parts supplied by reference TRBV28 and TRBJ1-1, is DVKVTQSSRYLVKRTGEKVFLECVQDMDHENMFWYRQDPGLGLRLIYFSYDVKMKEKGDIPEGYSVSREKKERFSLILESASTNQTSMYLCASTLFSGGTEAFFGQGTRLTVV.

The chain uses TRBV2 and TRBJ1-2, with 9 positions matching TRBD1. V lost 7 bases to trimming and J lost 6 bases; unmatched junction nucleotides: 12. CDR3 length equals 15 residues. The germline gives CDR1 SNHLY, CDR2 FYNNEI. DNA for the CDR3: TGTGCCAGCATAGGACCGGGACAGGGTTTGGATGGCTACACCTTC. This gives the protein CASIGPGQGLDGYTF.

J is TRBJ2-7 and V is TRBV4-3; 7 bases align to TRBD1. In germline, CDR1 is LGHNA, CDR2 YSLEER. The junction had 17 bases not matched to a gene; V was cut back by 5 bases and J by 4 bases. This CDR3 contains 17 residues. CDR3 coding DNA: TGCGCCAGCAGCGAGTTCCTCGCCACGGGACAGCGGTACGAGCAGTACTTC. As protein: CASSEFLATGQRYEQYF.

The sample holds one count of this clone. The chain joins TRBV4-3 to TRBJ1-6; TRBD1 is a possible D gene (6 bases). The CDR3 extends over 15 amino acids. V dropped 0 bases and J dropped 6 bases, with 9 bases sitting between them. CDR1 is LGHNA and CDR2 is YSLEER in the germline V gene. CDR3 nucleotides: TGCGCCAGCAGCCAAGAGGTACAGGGTAATTCACCCCTCCACTTT. This translates into CASSQEVQGNSPLHF.

The rearrangement joins TRBV6-6 to TRBJ1-2; perhaps TRBD1 as D (5 bases). Germline V lookup: CDR1 MNHNY, CDR2 SVGAGI (reference sequence). The V end lost 0 bases, the J end lost 6 bases, and 8 bases lay between the germline ends. The CDR3 is 13 amino acids. CDR3 coding DNA: TGTGCCAGCAGTTACTCGGGGCAGGATGGCTACACCTTC. It codes for CASSYSGQDGYTF.

The V call is TRBV7-8, the J call TRBJ2-7, with 10 bases lining up with TRBD1. Looked up from germline, CDR1 is SGHVS and CDR2 is FQNEAQ. The CDR3 is 16 amino acids. Trimming cost V 5 bases and J 2 bases; bases outside gene matches: 9. The CDR3 region is CASSPLSGQGAYEQYF. The DNA of the CDR3 is TGTGCCAGCAGCCCCTTATCCGGACAGGGGGCCTACGAGCAGTACTTC. The variable domain in full, completed from reference TRBV7-8 and TRBJ2-7, reads GAGVSQSPRYKVAKRGQDVALRCDPISGHVSLFWYQQALGQGPEFLTYFQNEAQLDKSGLPSDRFFAERPEGSVSTLKIQRTQQEDSAVYLCASSPLSGQGAYEQYFGPGTRLTVT.

The chain couples TRBV14 to TRBJ1-5; maybe TRBD1 (5 bases). Germline V gene sequence: CDR1 SGHDN, CDR2 FVKESK. The CDR3 loop spans 14 amino acids. V was pared by 1 base and J by 4 bases, with 8 bases between. The CDR3 spells CASSQGQGNQPQHF. CDR3 nucleotide sequence: TGTGCCAGCAGCCAAGGGCAGGGAAATCAGCCCCAGCATTTT.

The chain combines TRBV2 with TRBJ1-4, with D hard to call. The germline V and J ends were trimmed by 7 bases and 5 bases, with 8 bases remaining between them. CDR1 is SNHLY and CDR2 is FYNNEI in the germline V gene. The CDR3 covers 12 residues. CDR3 loop: CASKDLNEKLFF. The CDR3 DNA follows: TGTGCCAGCAAGGACTTAAATGAAAAACTGTTTTTT.

The J gene is TRBJ1-1, the V gene TRBV19, with 12 positions matching TRBD1. V trimming: 7 bases; J trimming: 1 base; junction bases outside the gene matches: 4. CDR1 LNHDA and CDR2 SQIVND come from the germline V gene (reference sequence). The CDR3 length is 15 residues. CDR3 residues: CASIRDRGRNTEAFF. DNA for the CDR3: TGTGCCAGTATCCGGGACAGGGGGCGGAACACTGAAGCTTTCTTT.

The chain uses TRBV2 and TRBJ1-5; unclear D gene. Trimming took off 2 bases at V and 5 bases at J, with 4 bases between the two ends. Looked up from germline, CDR1 is SNHLY and CDR2 is FYNNEI. This CDR3 has 12 amino acids. The CDR3 DNA follows: TGTGCCAGCAGTGAACGGGATCAGCCCCAGCATTTT. Translating gives CASSERDQPQHF.

This clone was detected only once. The genes are TRBV27 and TRBJ2-7; D is perhaps TRBD1 (7 bases). V was clipped by 8 bases and J by 5 bases, with 16 bases between them. The CDR3 is made up of 13 amino acids. The germline V gene has CDR1 MNHEY and CDR2 SMNVEV (reference sequence). CDR3 coding DNA: TGTGCCAGCGGTGCAGGGGGGTTGCACGAGCAGTACTTC. Protein: CASGAGGLHEQYF.

J is TRBJ2-1 and V is TRBV11-3, with 7 bases identical to TRBD1. Germline V gene lookup returns CDR1 SGHNT and CDR2 YENEEA. With 4 bases clipped from V and 1 base from J, the junction kept 10 bases outside the gene matches. This CDR3 is 17 amino acids long. CDR3 nucleotide sequence: TGTGCCAGCAGCTCTTGGTACGGGACAGAGTCCTACAATGAGCAGTTCTTC. It specifies CASSSWYGTESYNEQFF.

This clone has just one count. The chain couples TRBV7-6 to TRBJ2-1, with D possibly being TRBD2 (5 bases). The ends were cut back, 1 base at V and 0 bases at J, with 16 bases in the middle. This CDR3 has 18 amino acids. The germline V gene has CDR1 SGHVS and CDR2 FNYEAQ. This chain's CDR3 is CASSLEPPGRRSYNEQFF. The DNA of the CDR3 is TGTGCCAGCAGCTTAGAGCCCCCGGGGAGACGCTCCTACAATGAGCAGTTCTTC.

The sample holds one count of this clone. The chain couples TRBV30 to TRBJ1-4; D ambiguous. Germline CDR1 and CDR2: GTSNPN and SVGIG (reference sequence). Trimming took 3 bases from V and 2 from J, leaving 16 bases between them. There are 16 residues in the CDR3. CDR3 coding DNA: TGTGCCTGGAGCTCAGGCCAGAGAGGGACTAATGAAAAACTGTTTTTT. Its protein is CAWSSGQRGTNEKLFF.

This clone appeared once. The CDR3 nucleotides are TGTGCCAGTCTGACAGGGCGGAACACTGAAGCTTTCTTT. This codes for CASLTGRNTEAFF. The V gene is TRBV2, the J gene TRBJ1-1; 7 bases align to TRBD1. With 9 bases clipped from V and 1 base from J, the junction kept 5 bases outside the gene matches. Germline V lookup: CDR1 SNHLY, CDR2 FYNNEI. CDR3 length: 13 amino acids.

The chain has TRBV10-2 and TRBJ2-2; TRBD2 agrees at 10 bases. The J segment lost 1 base and the V segment lost 6 bases, leaving 2 bases of the junction unmatched. Germline lookup yields CDR1 WSHSY and CDR2 SAAADI. The CDR3 has 15 residues. The CDR3 here is CASRLAGENTGELFF. CDR3 bases: TGCGCCAGCAGGCTAGCGGGGGAGAACACCGGGGAGCTGTTTTTT.

V is TRBV7-9 and J is TRBJ2-1, with 11 bases matching TRBD2. Germline V gene lookup returns CDR1 SEHNR and CDR2 FQNEAQ (reference sequence). J was trimmed by 5 bases and V by 1 base; bases with no gene match: 7. There are 17 residues in the CDR3. The CDR3 reads CASSLVLAGGYNNEQFF. DNA for the CDR3: TGTGCCAGCAGCTTAGTCCTAGCGGGGGGTTACAACAATGAGCAGTTCTTC.

The chain joins TRBV30 to TRBJ2-3, with TRBD2 matching 7 bases. Germline CDR1 is GTSNPN and CDR2 is SVGIG (reference sequence). The CDR3 contains 13 residues. With V trimmed by 7 bases and J by 0 bases, 4 bases remained unmatched. The CDR3 nucleotides read TGTGCCTCGCGGGAGCTTAGCACAGATACGCAGTATTTT. This gives the protein CASRELSTDTQYF.

This clone was counted a single time. The V and J genes are TRBV18 and TRBJ2-7; the D gene is possibly TRBD2 (6 bases). CDR3 size: 12 residues. Germline values: CDR1 KGHSH, CDR2 LQKENI. The V end lost 5 bases, the J end lost 5 bases, and 10 bases lay between the germline ends. The DNA for the CDR3 is TGTGCCAGCTCAGGGGGACTGAACGAGCAGTACTTC. Protein: CASSGGLNEQYF.

This clone was recorded once. The gene calls are TRBV28 and TRBJ2-1; perhaps TRBD2 as D (6 bases). This CDR3 contains 16 residues. Trimming left V 0 bases short and J 7 bases short, with 16 bases between. The germline CDR1 and CDR2 sequences are MDHEN and SYDVKM. As DNA, the CDR3 is TGTGCCAGCAGTTTATGGGAGGGGACTGAAAGAAATGAGCAGTTCTTC. Its protein product is CASSLWEGTERNEQFF. Variable domain in full (rest from reference TRBV28 and TRBJ2-1): DVKVTQSSRYLVKRTGEKVFLECVQDMDHENMFWYRQDPGLGLRLIYFSYDVKMKEKGDIPEGYSVSREKKERFSLILESASTNQTSMYLCASSLWEGTERNEQFFGPGTRLTVL.

The J gene is TRBJ1-4, the V gene TRBV27; 9 bases align to TRBD1. With 5 bases clipped from V and 4 bases from J, the junction kept 5 bases outside the gene matches. Germline CDR1 is MNHEY and CDR2 is SMNVEV (reference sequence). The CDR3 is 15 amino acids. DNA for the CDR3: TGTGCCAGCAGTCGGGGACAGGGTTATAATGAAAAACTGTTTTTT. It specifies CASSRGQGYNEKLFF.

This chain joins TRBV6-2 or TRBV6-3 and TRBJ2-1, with 12 nucleotides matching TRBD2. The CDR3 length is 18 residues. The V and J ends lost 5 bases and 8 bases, in that order; junction bases with no gene match: 16. Germline V gives CDR1 MNHEY, CDR2 SVGEGT. The CDR3 is CASSTRTSGIGHGDEQFF. CDR3 in DNA: TGTGCCAGCAGTACAAGGACTAGCGGGATTGGACACGGGGATGAGCAGTTCTTC.